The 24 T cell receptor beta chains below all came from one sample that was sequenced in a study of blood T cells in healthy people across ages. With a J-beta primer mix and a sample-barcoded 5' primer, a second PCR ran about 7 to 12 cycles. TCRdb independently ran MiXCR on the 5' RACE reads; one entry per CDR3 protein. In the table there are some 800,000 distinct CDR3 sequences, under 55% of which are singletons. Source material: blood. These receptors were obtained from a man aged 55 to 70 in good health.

CDR3 protein: CSVRDSAGGEQYF. Here the CDR3 DNA reads TGCAGCGTCCGGGACAGTGCGGGAGGCGAGCAGTACTTC. J is TRBJ2-7 and V is TRBV29-1; the D gene is possibly TRBD2 (8 bases). The CDR3 extends over 13 amino acids. Looked up from germline, CDR1 is SQVTM and CDR2 is ANQGSEA. Trimming cost V 6 bases and J 6 bases, with 18 bases left between them.

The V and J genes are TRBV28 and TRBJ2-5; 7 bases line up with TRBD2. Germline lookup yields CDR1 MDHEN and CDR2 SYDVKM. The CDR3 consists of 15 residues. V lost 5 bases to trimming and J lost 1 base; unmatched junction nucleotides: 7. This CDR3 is CASSPRDYAQETQYF. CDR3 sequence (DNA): TGTGCCAGCAGTCCCCGGGACTATGCCCAAGAGACCCAGTACTTC.

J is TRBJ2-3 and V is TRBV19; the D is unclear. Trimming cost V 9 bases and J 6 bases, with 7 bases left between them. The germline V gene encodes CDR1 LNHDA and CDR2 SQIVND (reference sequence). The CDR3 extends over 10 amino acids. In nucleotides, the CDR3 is TGTGCCAGGCAGAGGGATACGCAGTATTTT. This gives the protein CARQRDTQYF.

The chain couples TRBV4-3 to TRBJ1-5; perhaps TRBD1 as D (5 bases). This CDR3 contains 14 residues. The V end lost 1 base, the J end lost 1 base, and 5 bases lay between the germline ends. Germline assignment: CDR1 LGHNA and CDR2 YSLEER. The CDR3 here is CASSQGQSNQPQHF. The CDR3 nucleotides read TGCGCCAGCAGCCAAGGACAGAGCAATCAGCCCCAGCATTTT.

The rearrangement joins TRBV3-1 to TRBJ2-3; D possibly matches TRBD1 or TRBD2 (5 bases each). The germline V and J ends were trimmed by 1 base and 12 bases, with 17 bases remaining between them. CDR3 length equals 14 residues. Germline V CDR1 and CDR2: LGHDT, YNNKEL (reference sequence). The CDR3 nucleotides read TGTGCCAGCAGCCAAGGCCCGGGACCCACAGACCAGTATTTT. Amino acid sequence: CASSQGPGPTDQYF.

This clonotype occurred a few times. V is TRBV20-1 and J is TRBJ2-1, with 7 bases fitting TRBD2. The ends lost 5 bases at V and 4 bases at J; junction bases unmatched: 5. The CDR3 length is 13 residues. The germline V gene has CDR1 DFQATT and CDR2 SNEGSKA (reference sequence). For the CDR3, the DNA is TGCAGTGCTCCGGGGGGAGCGTACAATGAGCAGTTCTTC. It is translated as CSAPGGAYNEQFF.

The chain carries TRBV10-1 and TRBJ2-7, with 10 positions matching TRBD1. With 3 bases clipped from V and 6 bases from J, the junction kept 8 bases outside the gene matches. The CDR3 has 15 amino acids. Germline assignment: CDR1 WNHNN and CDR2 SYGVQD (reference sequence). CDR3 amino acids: CASSDETGGLSEQYF. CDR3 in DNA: TGCGCCAGCAGTGACGAGACAGGGGGCCTCTCCGAGCAGTACTTC.

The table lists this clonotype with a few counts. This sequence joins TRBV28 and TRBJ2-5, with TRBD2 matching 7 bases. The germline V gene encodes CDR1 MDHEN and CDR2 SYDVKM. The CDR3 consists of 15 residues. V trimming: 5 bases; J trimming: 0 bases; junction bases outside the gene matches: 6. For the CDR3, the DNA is TGTGCCAGCAGTCGCCCAGCGGGGTACCAAGAGACCCAGTACTTC. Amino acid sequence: CASSRPAGYQETQYF.

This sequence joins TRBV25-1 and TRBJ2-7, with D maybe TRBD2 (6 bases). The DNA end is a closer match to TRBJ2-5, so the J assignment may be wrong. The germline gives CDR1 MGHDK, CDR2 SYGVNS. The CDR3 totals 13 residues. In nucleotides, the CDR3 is TGTGCCAGCAGTGTCGGGAGTCGAGAGACCCAGTACTTC. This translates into CASSVGSRETQYF.

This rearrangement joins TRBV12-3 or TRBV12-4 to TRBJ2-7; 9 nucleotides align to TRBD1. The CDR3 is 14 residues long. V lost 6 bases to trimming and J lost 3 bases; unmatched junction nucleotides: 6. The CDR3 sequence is CASRAGTGIYEQYF. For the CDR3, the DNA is TGTGCCAGCAGAGCCGGGACAGGGATCTACGAGCAGTACTTC.

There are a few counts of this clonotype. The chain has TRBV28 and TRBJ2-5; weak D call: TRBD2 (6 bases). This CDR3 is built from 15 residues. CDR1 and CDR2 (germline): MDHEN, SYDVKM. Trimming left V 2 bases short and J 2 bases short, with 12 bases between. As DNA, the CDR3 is TGTGCCAGCAGTTTAATTTATGGGGGGCAAGAGACCCAGTACTTC. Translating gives CASSLIYGGQETQYF.

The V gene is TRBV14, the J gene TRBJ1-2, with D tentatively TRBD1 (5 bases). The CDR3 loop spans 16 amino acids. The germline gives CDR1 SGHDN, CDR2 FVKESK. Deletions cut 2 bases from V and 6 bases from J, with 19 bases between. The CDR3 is CASSQSLGAGTDGYTF. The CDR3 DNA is TGTGCCAGCAGCCAATCCCTCGGAGCAGGGACGGATGGCTACACCTTC.

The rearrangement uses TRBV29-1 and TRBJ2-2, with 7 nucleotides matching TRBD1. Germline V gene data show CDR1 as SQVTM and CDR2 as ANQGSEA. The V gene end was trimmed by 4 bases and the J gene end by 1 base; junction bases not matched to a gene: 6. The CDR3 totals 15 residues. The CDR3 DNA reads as TGCAGCGTTGCGACCGGGACAGAGAACACCGGGGAGCTGTTTTTT. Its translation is CSVATGTENTGELFF.

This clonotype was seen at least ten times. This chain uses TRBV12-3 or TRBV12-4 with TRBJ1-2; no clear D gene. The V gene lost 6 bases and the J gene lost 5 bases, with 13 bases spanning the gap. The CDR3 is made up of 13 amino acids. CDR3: CASSLPGRYGYTF. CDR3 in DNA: TGTGCCAGCAGCCTCCCCGGACGATATGGCTACACCTTC.

This CDR3 is CASSKGDRVSYEQYF. In nucleotides, the CDR3 is TGTGCCAGCAGCAAGGGGGACAGGGTATCCTACGAGCAGTACTTC. The rearrangement joins TRBV3-1 to TRBJ2-4; TRBD1 matches 9 bases. Judging by the DNA end, TRBJ2-7 fits better; the J call may be wrong. The germline V gene encodes CDR1 LGHDT and CDR2 YNNKEL (reference sequence). The CDR3 extends over 15 amino acids.

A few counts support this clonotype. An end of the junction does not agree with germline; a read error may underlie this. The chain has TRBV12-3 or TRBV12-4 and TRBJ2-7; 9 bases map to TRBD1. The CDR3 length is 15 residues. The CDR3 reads CASILPRDRVIEQYF. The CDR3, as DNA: TGTGCCAGCATTTTACCTCGGGACAGGGTGATTGAGCAGTACTTC.

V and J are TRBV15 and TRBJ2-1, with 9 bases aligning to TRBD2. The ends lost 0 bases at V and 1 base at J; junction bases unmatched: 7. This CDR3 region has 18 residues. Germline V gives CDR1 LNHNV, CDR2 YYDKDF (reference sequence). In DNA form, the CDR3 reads TGTGCCACCAGCAGAGATGACGCGGGGGGGCCGTCCTACAATGAGCAGTTCTTC. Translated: CATSRDDAGGPSYNEQFF.

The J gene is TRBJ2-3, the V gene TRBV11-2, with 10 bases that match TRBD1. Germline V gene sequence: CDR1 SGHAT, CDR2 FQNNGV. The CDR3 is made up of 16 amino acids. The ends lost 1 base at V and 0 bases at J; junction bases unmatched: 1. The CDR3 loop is CASSLGQGASTDTQYF. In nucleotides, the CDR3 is TGTGCCAGCAGCTTAGGACAGGGGGCAAGCACAGATACGCAGTATTTT.

The chain's CDR3 is CSALTSGGPEQYF. The CDR3 bases are TGCAGTGCCCTTACTAGTGGCGGTCCCGAGCAGTACTTC. The J gene is TRBJ2-7, the V gene TRBV20-1; D may be TRBD2 (5 bases). This CDR3 has 13 residues. The germline V gene encodes CDR1 DFQATT and CDR2 SNEGSKA (reference sequence). Trimming shortened V by 6 bases and J by 6 bases, and 18 bases separated the two germline ends.

DNA for the CDR3: TGCAGTGCTAGAGATCGGGGTCTAGCGTACAATGAGCAGTTCTTC. Its protein is CSARDRGLAYNEQFF. This rearrangement joins TRBV20-1 to TRBJ2-1; D is perhaps TRBD2 (6 bases). This CDR3 is built from 15 residues. With 0 bases removed from V and 4 bases from J, the gap between germline ends came to 13 bases. In germline, CDR1 is DFQATT, CDR2 SNEGSKA (reference sequence).

The CDR3 sequence: CASSPITGNTEAFF. CDR3 DNA sequence: TGTGCCAGCAGTCCGATAACAGGGAACACTGAAGCTTTCTTT. The chain recombines TRBV12-3 or TRBV12-4 with TRBJ1-1; TRBD1 is a possible D gene (5 bases). The CDR3 covers 14 residues. V lost 5 bases and J 1 base, leaving 11 bases between the germline ends.

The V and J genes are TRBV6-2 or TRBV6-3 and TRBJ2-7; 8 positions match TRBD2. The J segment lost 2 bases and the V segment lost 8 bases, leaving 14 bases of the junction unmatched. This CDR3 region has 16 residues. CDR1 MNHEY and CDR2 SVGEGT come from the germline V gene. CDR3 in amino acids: CASLKLGAGDPYEQYF. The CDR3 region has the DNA TGTGCCAGCCTTAAATTGGGAGCGGGAGATCCCTACGAGCAGTACTTC.

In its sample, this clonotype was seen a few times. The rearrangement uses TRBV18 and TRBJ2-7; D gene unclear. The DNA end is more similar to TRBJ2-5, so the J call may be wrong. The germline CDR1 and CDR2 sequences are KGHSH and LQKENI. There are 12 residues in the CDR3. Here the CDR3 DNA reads TGTGCCAGCTCACCTTACCTGGAGACCCAGTACTTC. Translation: CASSPYLETQYF.

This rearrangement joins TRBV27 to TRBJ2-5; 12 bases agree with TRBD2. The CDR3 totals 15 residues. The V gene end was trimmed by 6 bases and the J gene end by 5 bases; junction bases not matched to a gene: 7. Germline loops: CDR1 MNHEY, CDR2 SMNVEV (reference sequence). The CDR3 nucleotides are TGTGCCAGCAGCCCGAGACTAGCGGGGGTTGAGACCCAGTACTTC. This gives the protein CASSPRLAGVETQYF.